The clone carrying this T cell receptor (beta chain) appeared many times. Its antigen is unidentified. This specimen belongs to a study of regulatory T cells in long-lasting Graves disease. Study-wide findings and caveats: Persistent Graves' patients showed reduced TCR diversity versus newly diagnosed patients.

This sample's time point: newly diagnosed GD, antithyroid drugs for less than 3 months. With RNA extracted from PBMCs as input, the TCR library was made. Diagnosis followed American Thyroid Association guidelines for Graves' disease. From germline, CDR1 is MDHEN and CDR2 SYDVKM. The CDR3 spans 15 residues. V dropped 1 base and J dropped 1 base, with 10 bases sitting between them. Construction of TCR beta libraries relied on iRepertoire HTBI primers and on Arm-PCR targeting CDR3 regions. TCRdb analysed the multiplex PCR reads with MiXCR anew, one entry per CDR3 protein. The table lists hundreds of thousands of distinct CDR3 sequences, less than 20% of them singletons. These same records also appear under a second study, on T cells in Graves' hyperthyroidism and ophthalmopathy.

This chain connects TRBV28 to TRBJ2-5; no reliable D call. This TCR derives from a woman aged 25 to 39 with Graves disease. This specimen consisted of peripheral blood mononuclear cells (PBMCs), obtained at new diagnosis, from a patient treated with antithyroid drugs. CDR3: CASSLSFGPQETQYF. The CDR3 DNA reads TGTGCCAGCAGTTTATCCTTCGGGCCCCAAGAGACCCAGTACTTC.